This T cell receptor beta chain was sequenced in a study of blood T cell repertoires in COVID-19 (TCRdb year 2020). Background on the whole study: Samples covering the acute and convalescent phases of COVID-19 were provided by collaborators in the United States, Italy and Spain. The prospective study material was composed of cDNA or gDNA derived from T cells, B-cell-depleted T cells, or PBMCs. The dataset comprised deeply sampled blood TCRbeta repertoires from subjects exposed to, actively infected with, or recovered from COVID-19. The repertoires were released in a freely available public database meant as a resource for research on the immune response to SARS-CoV-2. Samples were obtained from the ongoing ImmuneRACE study (first 160 participants) and from 1,254 subjects provided by 6 global collaborators. Nearly every sample came with metadata listing a de-identified subject ID, COVID-19 status, age in years and sex. Where available, HLA class I and class II types were taken from metadata supplied by the sample provider and were not determined by assay-based typing.

Participants in the prospective study were enrolled through a virtual design, were aged about 18 to 100 years, and lived in fewer than 30 United States geographic areas. Cohort assignment in the prospective study relied on participant-reported clinical history from a screening survey and a study questionnaire. Recovered participants in ImmuneRACE Cohort 3 were defined by two consecutive negative NP/OP PCR tests, clearance by a healthcare professional, or resolution of symptoms. In the prospective study, whole blood, serum and a nasopharyngeal or oropharyngeal swab were collected from each participant by mobile phlebotomists. Participants in the prospective study had the option to provide additional blood draws and questionnaires over a roughly two-month period. Prospective study blood samples were shipped either frozen or at room temperature before DNA extraction. This clone has more than one count but fewer than ten. Its antigen is not yet known. The record has no base qualities; no much larger clone is one base away.

Points the paper makes about the study in general: Clinical and demographic metadata were provided uncurated, with the amount varying by source and participant.

CDR1 SGHAT and CDR2 FQNNGV were looked up in the germline V gene. The CDR3 has 15 amino acids, counting the end cysteine and phenylalanine. The entry retains the CDR3 DNA only, 45 bases that are in frame from base 1. V is cut by 0 bases and J by 0 bases, and the space between the germline ends is 9 bases. The immunoSEQ Assay, a bias-controlled multiplex PCR, was used to amplify TCRbeta CDR3 regions from genomic DNA. As for how the authors treated the data: Nucleated cell counts per sample were estimated from amplification of reference gene primers within the assay. To quantify the absolute abundance of each unique TCRbeta CDR3 rearrangement, sequence reads were collapsed and filtered. For each sample, productive Simpson clonality was calculated as the square root of Simpson's diversity index over productive rearrangements. Here the immuneACCESS table is served through TCRdb, limited to in-frame sequences with V and J called. Missing clones are a known gap in these copies; in checked studies unresolved V genes cover under half, and the rest lacks a known reason. V and J calls and clone size are given by that table; D and trimming were obtained from the DNA. The sample table lists around 150,000 clones, approximately 80% of them with a count of one. The ten largest clones represent roughly 13% of the sample.

The V and J segments used are TRBV11-2 and TRBJ2-7; too little of a D gene remains to name it. Sequenced: PBMCs or T cells enriched from blood (not recorded which). The TCR originated in a woman in her fifties or sixties who had recovered from COVID-19. CDR3 reads: CASSLDLARSYEQYF. The bases are TGTGCCAGCAGCTTAGATCTGGCTCGCTCCTACGAGCAGTACTTC.